This T cell receptor beta chain emerged from a study of T cell repertoires in aging, cancer and after chemotherapy. Across the study: Donors were grouped into six age bands spanning 30 or younger through 70 or older. Repeat sampling of healthy donors over several months to years showed clear clonal overlap.

TRB rearrangements spanning V, D and J were amplified using mixed TRB-A/B primers. TCRdb re-derived calls from the multiplex PCR reads in MiXCR, one entry per CDR3 protein. The sample carries nearly 11,000 distinct CDR3 sequences, 40% to 45% recorded once. Amplification of TCR beta used genomic DNA extracted from peripheral blood. Trimming removed 6 bases at V and 2 bases at J, with 1 base between. The CDR3 has 10 residues. CDR1 and CDR2 (germline): MNHEY, SMNVEV (reference sequence). This chain connects TRBV27 to TRBJ2-5; D not certain. The sequence derives from a human donor in good health. The sample comprised blood. CDR3 protein: CASRQETQYF. CDR3 DNA: TGTGCCAGCAGGCAAGAGACCCAGTACTTC.